The source of this TCR delta chain is a study of Vδ1+ human thymocytes. Regarding the study as a whole: Unlike peripheral blood Vdelta1+ controls, thymic delta-chain sequences included 15% to 20% Vdelta2 and few Vdelta3. The authors advised highly purified populations and single-cell validation. In the thymus, TRG and TRD repertoires looked highly polyclonal with Gaussian CDR3 lengths.

This clone was picked up a small number of times. Its specificity is unknown. The CDR3 totals 16 residues. Trimming removed 1 base at V and 0 bases at J, with 12 bases between. Germline values: CDR1 TSWWSYY, CDR2 QGS. Extracted RNA was reverse transcribed into cDNA. Multiplex PCR used pooled V-gene forward primers and a constant-region reverse primer to amplify CDR3s. TCRdb re-called clones from the multiplex PCR reads using CATT. The sample lists some 73,000 delta-chain clones; approximately 30% were seen once. After alphabeta T cell depletion, CD3+ Vdelta1+ Vdelta2- thymocytes were sorted. Vdelta1+ thymocyte sorts reached between about 96% and 99.6% purity.

The V and J genes are TRDV1 and TRDJ1, with D possibly matching TRDD3 (6 bases). This sequence originates from a boy in the first two years of life who had congenital heart surgery. The sequenced sample consisted of Vdelta1+ gamma-delta thymocytes from the thymus. The subset: FACS-sorted CD3+ TCRalphabeta- TCRVdelta1+ TCRVdelta2- thymocytes. CDR3 DNA sequence: TGTGCTCTTGGGGAACGGGGGGGACTATACACCGATAAACTCATCTTT. Translated, it gives CALGERGGLYTDKLIF.